The clone carrying this T cell receptor (beta chain) was seen repeatedly, ten times or more. Its antigen remains unidentified. This sample stems from a study of T cells in Graves' hyperthyroidism and ophthalmopathy. Amplified regions were TCR beta CDR3 sequences from RNA transcripts. Initially, a first-round RT-PCR of the TCR CDR3 employed the HTBI primer set. TCRdb used MiXCR to reprocess the multiplex PCR reads, holding one entry per CDR3 protein. The sample includes hundreds of thousands of distinct CDR3 sequences, approximately 24% of them seen just once. The CDR3 spans 14 residues. Looked up from germline, CDR1 is MDHEN and CDR2 is SYDVKM. Trimming took 6 bases from V and 4 from J; bases not matched to a gene: 7. Ophthalmopathy patients had Clinical Activity Score at least 3, NOSPECS grade at least 4, duration under 3 months. Study-wide results and caveats: Most thyroid clonotypes that were expanded above 0.001 also turned up in blood.

V is TRBV28 and J is TRBJ1-1, with 8 positions matching TRBD1. Material for sequencing was blood. The clonotype originates from a woman under 40 with Graves' ophthalmopathy. CDR3 protein: CASRSDRAITEAFF. The CDR3 DNA sequence: TGTGCCAGCAGGTCGGACAGGGCTATCACTGAAGCTTTCTTT.